This entry concerns a single T cell receptor (beta chain). Its antigen is still unknown. Isolation yielded PBMCs, at least 7 million per sample, in every case. The sample comes from a study of blood T cells in healthy people across ages. Combining a sample-barcoded 5' primer with a J-beta primer mix, a second PCR ran for roughly 7 to 12 cycles. Tagging of each cDNA molecule was performed by a template-switch adaptor with 12 random nucleotides. TCRdb ran MiXCR on the 5' RACE reads and lists one entry per CDR3 protein. Found here are some 1.4 million distinct CDR3 sequences, about 43% of them singletons; the top ten hold roughly 7.9%. This CDR3 contains 15 residues. CDR1 and CDR2 from the germline V gene are MGHRA and YSYEKL. Trimming removed 4 bases from V and 6 bases from J, with 16 bases in between. Study results and caveats: The recorded TCR beta diversity per million T cells decreased in a roughly linear manner with age.

The sample taken for sequencing was blood. This clonotype was sampled from a woman younger than 30 in good health. The rearrangement joins TRBV4-1 to TRBJ1-5; unclear D gene. CDR3 sequence: CASSPDVAWSQPQHF. DNA for the CDR3: TGCGCCAGCAGCCCGGACGTGGCGTGGAGTCAGCCCCAGCATTTT.